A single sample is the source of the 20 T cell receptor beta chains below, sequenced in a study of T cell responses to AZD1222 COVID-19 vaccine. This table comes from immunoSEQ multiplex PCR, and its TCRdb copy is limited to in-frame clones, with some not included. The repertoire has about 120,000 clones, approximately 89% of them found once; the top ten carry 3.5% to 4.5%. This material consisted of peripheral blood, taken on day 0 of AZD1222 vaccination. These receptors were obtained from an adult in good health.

CDR3 bases: TGCGCCAGCAGCCGGGCCGGGACACCCGAAGAGACCCAGTACTTC. Protein sequence: CASSRAGTPEETQYF. The rearrangement joins TRBV5-1 to TRBJ2-5; perhaps TRBD1 as D (6 bases). CDR3 length equals 15 residues. V lost 4 bases and J lost 3, with 16 bases in between. Germline V CDR1 and CDR2: SGHRS, YFSETQ.

CDR3 DNA sequence: TGTGCCAGCAGCCAAGGAAACGGGGGCTCTAATGAAAAACTGTTTTTT. Protein sequence: CASSQGNGGSNEKLFF. The chain is built from TRBV4-2 and TRBJ1-4; weak D call: TRBD1 (6 bases). Germline V lookup: CDR1 LGHNA, CDR2 YNFKEQ. Trimming stripped 1 base from V and 3 bases from J, with 12 bases between. There are 16 residues in the CDR3.

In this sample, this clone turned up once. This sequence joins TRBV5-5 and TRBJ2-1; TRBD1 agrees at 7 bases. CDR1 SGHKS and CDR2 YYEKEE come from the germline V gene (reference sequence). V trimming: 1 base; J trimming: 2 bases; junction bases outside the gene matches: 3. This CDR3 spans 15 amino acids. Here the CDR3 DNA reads TGTGCCAGCAGCTTGACAGGGGACACCTACAATGAGCAGTTCTTC. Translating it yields CASSLTGDTYNEQFF.

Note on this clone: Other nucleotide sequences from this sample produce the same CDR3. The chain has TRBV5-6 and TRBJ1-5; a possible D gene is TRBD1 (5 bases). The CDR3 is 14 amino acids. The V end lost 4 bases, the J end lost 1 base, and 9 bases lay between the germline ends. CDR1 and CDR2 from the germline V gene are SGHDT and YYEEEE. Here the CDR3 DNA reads TGTGCCAGCAGCCGACCAGGGAGCAATCAGCCCCAGCATTTT. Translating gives CASSRPGSNQPQHF.

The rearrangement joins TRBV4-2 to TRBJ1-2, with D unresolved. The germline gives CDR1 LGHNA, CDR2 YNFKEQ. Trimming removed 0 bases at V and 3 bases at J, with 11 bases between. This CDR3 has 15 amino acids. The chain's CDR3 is CASSQDISGDYGYTF. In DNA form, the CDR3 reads TGTGCCAGCAGCCAAGATATAAGCGGAGACTATGGCTACACCTTC.

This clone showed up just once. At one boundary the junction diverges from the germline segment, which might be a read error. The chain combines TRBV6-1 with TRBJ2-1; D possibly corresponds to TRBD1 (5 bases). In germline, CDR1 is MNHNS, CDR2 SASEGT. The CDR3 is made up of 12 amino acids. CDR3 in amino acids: CASSETNSHRIF. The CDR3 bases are TGTGCCAGCAGTGAAACTAACAGCCACAGGATCTTC.

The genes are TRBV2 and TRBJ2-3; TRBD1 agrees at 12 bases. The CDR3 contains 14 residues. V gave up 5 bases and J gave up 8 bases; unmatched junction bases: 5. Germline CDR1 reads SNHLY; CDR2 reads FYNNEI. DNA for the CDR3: TGTGCCAGCAGTCCGGGACAGGGGGCGGGTACGCAGTATTTT. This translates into CASSPGQGAGTQYF.

The CDR3 loop is CASSRSRTSGGVTYEQYF. In nucleotides, the CDR3 is TGTGCCAGCAGCAGATCAAGGACTAGCGGGGGGGTAACCTACGAGCAGTACTTC. The chain joins TRBV7-2 to TRBJ2-7; 15 nucleotides match TRBD2. There are 18 residues in the CDR3. Germline CDR1 and CDR2: SGHTA and FQGNSA. V lost 5 bases, J lost 2 bases, and 10 bases stayed unmatched.

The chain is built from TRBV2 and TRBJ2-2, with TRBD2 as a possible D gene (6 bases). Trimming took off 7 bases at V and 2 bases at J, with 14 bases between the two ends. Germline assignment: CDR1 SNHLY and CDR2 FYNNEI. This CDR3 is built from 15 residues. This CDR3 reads CASTRGRTNTGELFF. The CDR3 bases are TGTGCCAGCACCCGAGGGAGGACTAACACCGGGGAGCTGTTTTTT.

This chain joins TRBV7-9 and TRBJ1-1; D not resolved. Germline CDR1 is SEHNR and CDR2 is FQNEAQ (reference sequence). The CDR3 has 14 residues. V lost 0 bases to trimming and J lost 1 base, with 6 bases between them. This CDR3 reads CASSLAPENTEAFF. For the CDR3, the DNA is TGTGCCAGCAGCTTAGCGCCGGAGAACACTGAAGCTTTCTTT.

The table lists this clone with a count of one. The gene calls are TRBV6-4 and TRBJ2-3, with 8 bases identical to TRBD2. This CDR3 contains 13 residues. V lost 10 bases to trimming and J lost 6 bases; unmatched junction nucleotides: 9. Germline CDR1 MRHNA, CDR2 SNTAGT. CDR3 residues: CATSRGELDTQYF. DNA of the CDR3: TGTGCCACTTCGCGGGGGGAACTGGATACGCAGTATTTT.

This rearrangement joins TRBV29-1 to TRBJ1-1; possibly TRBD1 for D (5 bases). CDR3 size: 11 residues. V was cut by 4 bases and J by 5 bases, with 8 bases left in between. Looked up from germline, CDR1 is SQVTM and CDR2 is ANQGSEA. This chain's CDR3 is CSVARETEAFF. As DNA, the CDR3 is TGCAGCGTTGCCAGGGAAACTGAAGCTTTCTTT. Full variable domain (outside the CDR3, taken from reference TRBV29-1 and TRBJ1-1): SAVISQKPSRDICQRGTSLTIQCQVDSQVTMMFWYRQQPGQSLTLIATANQGSEATYESGFVIDKFPISRPNLTFSTLTVSNMSPEDSSIYLCSVARETEAFFGQGTRLTVV.

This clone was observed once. The CDR3 here is CATSTGTSSYQETQYF. The CDR3 DNA reads as TGTGCCACCAGCACCGGGACTAGCTCGTACCAAGAGACCCAGTACTTC. The genes are TRBV15 and TRBJ2-5, with 9 positions matching TRBD2. This CDR3 spans 16 amino acids. CDR1 is LNHNV, CDR2 YYDKDF, per germline (reference sequence). J was trimmed by 0 bases and V by 4 bases; bases with no gene match: 6.

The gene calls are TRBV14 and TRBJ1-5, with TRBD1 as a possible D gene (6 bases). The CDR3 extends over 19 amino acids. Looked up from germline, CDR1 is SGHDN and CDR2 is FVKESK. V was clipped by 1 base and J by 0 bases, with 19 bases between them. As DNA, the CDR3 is TGTGCCAGCAGCCAAGGAGGGGACACAGGTATCTATAGCAATCAGCCCCAGCATTTT. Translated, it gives CASSQGGDTGIYSNQPQHF.

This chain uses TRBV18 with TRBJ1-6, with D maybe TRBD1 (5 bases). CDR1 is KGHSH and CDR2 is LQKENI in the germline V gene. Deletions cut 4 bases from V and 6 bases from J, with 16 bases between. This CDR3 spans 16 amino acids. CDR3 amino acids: CASSLREGQINSPLHF. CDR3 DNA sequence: TGTGCCAGCTCACTGAGAGAGGGGCAGATTAATTCACCCCTCCACTTT.

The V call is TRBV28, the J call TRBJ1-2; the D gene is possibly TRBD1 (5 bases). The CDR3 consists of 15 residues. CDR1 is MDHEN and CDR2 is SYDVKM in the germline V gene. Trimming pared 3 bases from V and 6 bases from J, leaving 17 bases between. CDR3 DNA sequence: TGTGCCAGCAGTTTCTTCAGGGTAAGGACCCATGGCTACACCTTC. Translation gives CASSFFRVRTHGYTF.

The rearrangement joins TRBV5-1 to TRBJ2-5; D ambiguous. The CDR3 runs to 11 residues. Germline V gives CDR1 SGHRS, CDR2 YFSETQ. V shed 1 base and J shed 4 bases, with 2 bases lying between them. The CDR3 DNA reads TGCGCCAGCAGCTTGAGAGAGACCCAGTACTTC. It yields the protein CASSLRETQYF.

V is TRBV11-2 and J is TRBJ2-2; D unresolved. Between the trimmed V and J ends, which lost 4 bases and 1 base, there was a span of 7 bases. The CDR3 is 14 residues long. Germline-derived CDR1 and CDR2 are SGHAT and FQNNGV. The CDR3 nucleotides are TGTGCCAGCAGCTCATTGGTGAACACCGGGGAGCTGTTTTTT. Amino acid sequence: CASSSLVNTGELFF.

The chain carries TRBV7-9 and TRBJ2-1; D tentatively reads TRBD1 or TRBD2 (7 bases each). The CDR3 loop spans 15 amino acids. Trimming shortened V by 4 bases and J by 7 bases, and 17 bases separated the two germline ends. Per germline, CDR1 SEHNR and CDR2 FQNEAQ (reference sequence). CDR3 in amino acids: CASSSGEGARNEQFF. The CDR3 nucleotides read TGTGCCAGCAGCTCCGGGGAGGGGGCGCGAAATGAGCAGTTCTTC.

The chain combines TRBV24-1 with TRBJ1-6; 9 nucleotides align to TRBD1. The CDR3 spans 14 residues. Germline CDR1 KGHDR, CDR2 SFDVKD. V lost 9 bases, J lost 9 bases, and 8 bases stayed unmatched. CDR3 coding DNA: TGTGCCACCTCGGGAGGGACAGGGAGTTCACCCCTCCACTTT. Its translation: CATSGGTGSSPLHF.